Listed here is a single TCR beta chain. Sequenced by immunoSEQ multiplex PCR; TCRdb stores in-frame clones only, minus some. The sample holds over a million clones, roughly 96% seen once. The data derive from a study of shared clonotypes between healthy human individuals. CDR1 SEHNR and CDR2 FQNEAQ come from the germline V gene (reference sequence). V was pared by 3 bases and J by 6 bases, with 9 bases between. The CDR3 is made up of 13 amino acids. The chain is built from TRBV7-9 and TRBJ2-1; no reliable D call. The TCR originated in a man between 25 and 39 years old in good health. Sequencing was done on a sample of naive CD4+ T cells sorted from blood. Indicated subset: CD45RA+ positively selected. CDR3 region: CASSFEYSNEQFF. The CDR3 nucleotides are TGTGCCAGCAGCTTTGAGTATAGCAATGAGCAGTTCTTC.